The sequence of this T cell receptor (beta chain) was determined in a study of CD8+ T cells in alopecia areata. Study-wide findings and caveats: Scalp repertoires also include resident alphabeta T cells from normal skin.

Extraction of RNA preceded its reverse transcription into cDNA, which served as the sequencing template. Profiling relied on immunoSEQ multiplex PCR, and the TCRdb table lists in-frame clones only, not all of them. Captured here are about 300,000 clones, none seen once; the top ten comprise 1.2%. Points on this clone: Its antigen is undetermined. Germline and genes here are mouse.

Combined cutaneous lymph node cells underwent sorting by CD4, CD8alpha, NKG2D, NKG2ACE and additional markers. The sequenced sample was CD4+ T cells sorted from a lymph node. The source of this sequence is a C3H/HeJ mouse with alopecia areata. The MHC haplotype of this mouse line is H2-k.

CDR3 bases read: TGTGCCAGCAGTTGGACCGGGACAGAAGAC. It specifies CASSWTGTED. The CDR3, in full, reads CASSWTGTEDTQYF. The rearrangement links TRBV14 to TRBJ2-5; TRBD1 aligns across 7 bases. The read terminates 4 residues ahead of where the CDR3 ends, so the germline J gene completes it. The CDR3 has 14 residues. The V gene's germline CDR1 is SGHDT and CDR2 FRDEAV. The entire variable domain, with the rest obtained from reference TRBV14 and TRBJ2-5, is as follows: EAGVTQSPRYAVLQEGQAVSFWCDPISGHDTLYWYQQPRDQGPQLLVYFRDEAVIDNSQLPSDRFSAVRPKGTNSTLKIQSAKQGDTATYLCASSWTGTEDTQYFGPGTRLLVL.